This T cell receptor beta chain was retrieved from a study of cytomegalovirus exposure and HLA in healthy donors. This CDR3 spans 13 amino acids. Germline V gene sequence: CDR1 SGHDT, CDR2 YYEEEE. J gave up 8 bases and V 4 bases, and 8 bases lay outside the gene matches. Points from the study as a whole: In vitro data verified a few CMV-associated chains as specific for CMV antigens. For cytomegalovirus status, the classifier reportedly gave diagnoses with high specificity and sensitivity.

The PCR used 60 Vbeta and 13 Jbeta primers. The protocol was immunoSEQ multiplex PCR, while the TCRdb copy is restricted to in-frame clones and leaves out a portion. The sample records over 150,000 clones, roughly four fifths being singletons. A remark on this clone: Its antigen is unidentified.

The sequenced material came from PBMCs. The source is a man in his fifties or sixties in good health and CMV-seropositive. The chain carries TRBV5-6 and TRBJ1-2; 7 bases fit TRBD1. DNA for the CDR3: TGTGCCAGCAGCCGCGACAGGGTGGGCGGCTACACCTTC. This translates into CASSRDRVGGYTF.